The clone carrying this T cell receptor (beta chain) was observed at least ten times. The target antigen is unknown. This sample stems from a study of CD8+CD57+ T cells in acquired aplastic anemia. Across the study: Mean DNA quantity obtained from sorted CD4+ and CD8+ cells was about 3.2 ug. Mean read depth for CD4+ cells from healthy donors was roughly 10 million.

Germline assignment: CDR1 SGDLS and CDR2 YYNGEE. The V gene lost 0 bases and the J gene lost 8 bases, with 14 bases spanning the gap. This CDR3 is built from 14 residues. Genomic DNA, the template, was used for profiling of the TCR beta VDJ and CDR3. TCRdb passed the reads through MiXCR, listing each CDR3 protein once. The sample lists 130,000 or so distinct CDR3 sequences, about 40% occurring once. Regarding the study as a whole: For CD8+ Simpson's diversity, patients and controls showed no significant difference. Both patients and controls carried the same twenty-nine CD8+ CDR3 sequences.

The rearrangement uses TRBV9 and TRBJ1-2, with unresolved D. Material: sorted CD4+, CD8+, or CD8+CD57+ T cells (not recorded which) from PBMCs. The clonotype was recovered from a human donor in good health, serving as a control. The CDR3, as DNA: TGTGCCAGCAGCGTAGGGGTAGGACCACGGGGCTACACCTTC. Its translation is CASSVGVGPRGYTF.